What follows are 17 T cell receptor beta chains derived from one specimen sequenced in a study of T-cell reconstitution after alpha-beta-depleted transplantation in children. Unique molecular identifiers were used to barcode this TCRbeta library. TCRdb processed the PCR reads anew with MiXCR; each CDR3 protein has one entry. The sample lists roughly 200,000 distinct CDR3 sequences, about 6.4% seen once, with around 3% in the top ten. Sequenced material: PBMCs from the stem cell graft donor, taken from the stem cell graft. Receptors originate from a human donor who donated a stem cell graft to a child with Wiskott-Aldrich syndrome.

This clonotype was observed many times. The rearrangement links TRBV2 to TRBJ2-5; D is possibly TRBD2 (6 bases). The CDR3 consists of 12 residues. Germline CDR1 SNHLY, CDR2 FYNNEI. Trimming took 9 bases from V and 2 from J, leaving 10 bases between them. CDR3 bases: TGTGCCAGACGGGAGATACAAGAGACCCAGTACTTC. Protein sequence: CARREIQETQYF. Variable domain in full (rest from reference TRBV2 and TRBJ2-5): EPEVTQTPSHQVTQMGQEVILRCVPISNHLYFYWYRQILGQKVEFLVSFYNNEISEKSEIFDDQFSVERPDGSNFTLKIRSTKLEDSAMYFCARREIQETQYFGPGTRLLVL.

This clonotype was found a few times. The chain links TRBV12-3 or TRBV12-4 to TRBJ2-1; 8 nucleotides match TRBD1. The junction had 24 bases not matched to a gene; V was cut back by 4 bases and J by 7 bases. The CDR3 extends over 20 amino acids. CDR3 loop: CASSSPGGARVVYGSNEQFF. The CDR3 DNA is TGTGCCAGCAGTTCCCCAGGGGGCGCCAGGGTTGTCTACGGGTCGAATGAGCAGTTCTTC.

V gene TRBV7-9 combines with J gene TRBJ2-7; maybe TRBD1 (6 bases). Germline assignment: CDR1 SEHNR and CDR2 FQNEAQ (reference sequence). This CDR3 region has 13 residues. Trimming removed 5 bases at V and 3 bases at J, with 11 bases between. CDR3 sequence: CASSIQGDYEQYF. The CDR3, as DNA: TGTGCCAGCAGCATACAGGGAGACTACGAGCAGTACTTC. Full variable domain (remainder filled in from reference TRBV7-9 and TRBJ2-7): DTGVSQNPRHKITKRGQNVTFRCDPISEHNRLYWYRQTLGQGPEFLTYFQNEAQLEKSRLLSDRFSAERPKGSFSTLEIQRTEQGDSAMYLCASSIQGDYEQYFGPGTRLTVT.

This clonotype was seen ten or more times. The chain has TRBV12-3 or TRBV12-4 and TRBJ2-7, with TRBD2 matching over 11 bases. V lost 7 bases to trimming and J lost 4 bases; unmatched junction nucleotides: 6. The CDR3 loop spans 14 amino acids. The CDR3 loop is CASTYGTSGYEQYF. CDR3 sequence (DNA): TGTGCCAGCACCTACGGGACTAGCGGTTACGAGCAGTACTTC.

This clonotype was recorded many times. The chain carries TRBV12-3 or TRBV12-4 and TRBJ2-7; 11 nucleotides match TRBD1. This CDR3 region has 14 residues. V was clipped by 4 bases and J by 7 bases; unmatched bases: 6. In DNA form, the CDR3 reads TGTGCCAGCAGTTGGACGGGACAGGGGGGAGAGCAGTACTTC. It specifies CASSWTGQGGEQYF.

The table lists this clonotype with many counts. This chain connects TRBV4-3 to TRBJ2-7, with 7 bases lining up with TRBD2. There are 15 residues in the CDR3. Losses at the gene ends were 0 bases for V and 4 bases for J; bases not matched to a gene: 6. The germline V gene encodes CDR1 LGHNA and CDR2 YSLEER. In DNA, the CDR3 is TGCGCCAGCAGCCAAGATATCCCTAGCGGTTACGAGCAGTACTTC. It is translated as CASSQDIPSGYEQYF.

CDR3 residues: CASSQAGKTLNTEAFF. In DNA form, the CDR3 reads TGTGCCAGCAGCCAAGCAGGGAAGACTTTGAACACTGAAGCTTTCTTT. The V and J genes are TRBV3-1 and TRBJ1-1; D is possibly TRBD1 (5 bases). The germline gives CDR1 LGHDT, CDR2 YNNKEL (reference sequence). The length of the CDR3 is 16 residues. The V end lost 1 base, the J end lost 0 bases, and 12 bases lay between the germline ends.

This clonotype turned up a few times. The chain has TRBV10-3 and TRBJ1-2; D is unresolved. The CDR3 is 13 amino acids. Trimming left V 4 bases short and J 8 bases short, with 14 bases between. Germline V gene data show CDR1 as ENHRY and CDR2 as SYGVKD. CDR3 protein: CAISVAVGGGYTF. The CDR3 DNA sequence: TGTGCCATCAGTGTCGCGGTGGGCGGGGGCTACACCTTC.

The V call is TRBV30, the J call TRBJ1-1; D is perhaps TRBD1 (5 bases). The CDR3 sequence is 14 residues long. The V gene's germline CDR1 is GTSNPN and CDR2 SVGIG (reference sequence). V was pared by 1 base and J by 4 bases, with 13 bases between. The CDR3 here is CAWSAGTGGTEAFF. The CDR3 bases are TGTGCCTGGAGTGCCGGGACTGGGGGCACTGAAGCTTTCTTT.

Ten or more counts support this clonotype. This chain joins TRBV10-3 and TRBJ1-5; TRBD1 matches at 7 bases. The CDR3 contains 13 residues. Germline values: CDR1 ENHRY, CDR2 SYGVKD. With 10 bases clipped from V and 4 bases from J, the junction kept 7 bases outside the gene matches. In DNA form, the CDR3 reads TGTGCCACAAGACAGGGAATGAATCAGCCCCAGCATTTT. Residues: CATRQGMNQPQHF.

Only a few counts were recorded for this clonotype. The chain has TRBV7-2 and TRBJ1-1; D remains ambiguous. In germline, CDR1 is SGHTA, CDR2 FQGNSA. V lost 0 bases and J lost 4, with 6 bases in between. The CDR3 contains 13 residues. CDR3 sequence (DNA): TGTGCCAGCAGCTTAGCCAGACCCACTGAAGCTTTCTTT. Amino acid sequence: CASSLARPTEAFF. Drawing the rest from reference TRBV7-2 and TRBJ1-1, the complete variable domain is GAGVSQSPSNKVTEKGKDVELRCDPISGHTALYWYRQSLGQGLEFLIYFQGNSAPDKSGLPSDRFSAERTGGSVSTLTIQRTQQEDSAVYLCASSLARPTEAFFGQGTRLTVV.

Many counts were recorded for this clonotype. V gene TRBV20-1 combines with J gene TRBJ2-3, with D hard to call. V was pared by 3 bases and J by 7 bases, with 8 bases between. The V gene's germline CDR1 is DFQATT and CDR2 SNEGSKA (reference sequence). The CDR3 length is 11 residues. This CDR3 reads CSASPLHTQYF. Here the CDR3 DNA reads TGCAGTGCTAGTCCTCTACATACGCAGTATTTT.

This clonotype has at least ten counts. This chain joins TRBV29-1 and TRBJ2-1, with no clear D. The CDR3 consists of 13 residues. V was shortened by 4 bases and J by 0 bases, with 7 bases between the two germline ends. Germline CDR1 reads SQVTM; CDR2 reads ANQGSEA. The CDR3 coding sequence is TGCAGCGTTGGACGGAGCTCCTACAATGAGCAGTTCTTC. It translates to CSVGRSSYNEQFF.

This clonotype was seen many times. The CDR3 protein is CASSEAGGASHGYTF. The CDR3 DNA sequence: TGTGCCAGCAGTGAAGCAGGAGGGGCTAGTCATGGCTACACCTTC. The chain joins TRBV6-1 to TRBJ1-2, with TRBD1 as a possible D gene (5 bases). Per germline, CDR1 MNHNS and CDR2 SASEGT. V lost 0 bases to trimming and J lost 6 bases, with 14 bases between them. This CDR3 has 15 residues.

This clonotype was observed many times. V is TRBV20-1 and J is TRBJ1-1; D unclear. The V and J ends lost 1 base and 1 base respectively, with 7 bases between them. The CDR3 runs to 13 residues. Germline V gene lookup returns CDR1 DFQATT and CDR2 SNEGSKA (reference sequence). The DNA for the CDR3 is TGCAGTGCTAGAGGCTCTACGAACACTGAAGCTTTCTTT. Protein: CSARGSTNTEAFF.

This clonotype was counted ten times or more. V gene TRBV6-5 combines with J gene TRBJ1-1; 8 nucleotides line up with TRBD1. Germline values: CDR1 MNHEY, CDR2 SVGAGI. V shed 6 bases and J 4 bases; nucleotides not matched to a gene: 7. This CDR3 contains 14 residues. CDR3 nucleotide sequence: TGTGCCAGCAGCATGACCGACAGGGGCACTGAAGCTTTCTTT. Translated, it gives CASSMTDRGTEAFF.

In its sample, this clonotype was seen many times. The genes are TRBV5-1 and TRBJ2-7, with D perhaps TRBD1 or TRBD2 (5 bases each). The V end lost 5 bases, the J end lost 2 bases, and 5 bases lay between the germline ends. The CDR3 has 11 amino acids. The germline V gene encodes CDR1 SGHRS and CDR2 YFSETQ. The CDR3 here is CASRGPYEQYF. The CDR3 DNA follows: TGCGCCAGCAGGGGACCCTACGAGCAGTACTTC. Together with reference TRBV5-1 and TRBJ2-7, the CDR3 gives the full variable domain: KAGVTQTPRYLIKTRGQQVTLSCSPISGHRSVSWYQQTPGQGLQFLFEYFSETQRNKGNFPGRFSGRQFSNSRSEMNVSTLELGDSALYLCASRGPYEQYFGPGTRLTVT.